This T cell receptor beta chain was retrieved from a study of cytomegalovirus exposure and HLA in healthy donors. Study results and limitations: A later analysis linked a missense variant in DCLRE1C to the trimming of TCR beta V and J genes. A highly shared variant cluster was judged a likely technical artifact.

Worth noting for this clone: Its cognate antigen is unknown.

13 Jbeta primers and 60 Vbeta primers were used for the PCR. Repertoires were generated with immunoSEQ multiplex PCR, while TCRdb's copy carries only in-frame clones and drops some. The top ten hold roughly 5% of the sample, which has about 130,000 clones, about 80% seen once. Germline-derived CDR1 and CDR2 are LGHNA and YNFKEQ. Trimming removed 0 bases from V and 5 bases from J, with 13 bases in between. The CDR3 runs to 15 residues. The V gene is TRBV4-2, the J gene TRBJ2-5; the D gene is possibly TRBD2 (5 bases). Sequencing was carried out using PBMCs. The clonotype comes from a young man in good health and CMV-seronegative. In nucleotides, the CDR3 is TGTGCCAGCAGCCAAGATTTACGGGGAGTGGAGACCCAGTACTTC. This encodes CASSQDLRGVETQYF.